This TCR beta chain was captured by sequencing in a study of T cells expressing NK-cell markers. Across the whole study: The sequencing cohort of eight donors included seven HCMV-seropositive individuals and one seronegative individual.

TCRdb re-called the 5' RACE reads; every CDR3 protein appears as one record, without DNA. The sample totals hundreds of thousands of distinct CDR3 sequences; its top ten clones hold approximately 3.6%. This CDR3 contains 12 residues. Germline V gene data show CDR1 as MDHEN and CDR2 as SYDVKM. The clonotype was recovered from a man between 18 and 35 years old in good health. Material for sequencing was blood T cells: a sorted CD56 or NKG2C T cell subset, CD4+ or CD8+ T cells, or bulk PBMC T cells (not recorded which). The chain couples TRBV28 to TRBJ1-1; TCRdb's D call, TRBD1, is unchecked because there is no DNA. The CDR3 here is CASSLGQGEAFF.